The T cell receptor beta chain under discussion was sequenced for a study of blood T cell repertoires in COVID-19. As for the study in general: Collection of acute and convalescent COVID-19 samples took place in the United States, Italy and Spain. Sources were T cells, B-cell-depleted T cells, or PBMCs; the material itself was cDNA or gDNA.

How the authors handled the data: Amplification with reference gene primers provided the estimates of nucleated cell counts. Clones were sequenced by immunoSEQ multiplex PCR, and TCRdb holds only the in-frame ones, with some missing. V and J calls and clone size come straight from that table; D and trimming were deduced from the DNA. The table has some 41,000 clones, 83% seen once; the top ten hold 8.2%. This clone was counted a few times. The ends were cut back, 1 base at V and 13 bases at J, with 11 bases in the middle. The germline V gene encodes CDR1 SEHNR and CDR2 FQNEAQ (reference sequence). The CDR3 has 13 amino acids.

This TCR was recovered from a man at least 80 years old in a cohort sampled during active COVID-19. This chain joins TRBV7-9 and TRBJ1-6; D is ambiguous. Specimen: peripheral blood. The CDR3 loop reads CASSLEAHRPLHF. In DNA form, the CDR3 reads TGTGCCAGCAGCTTAGAAGCCCATCGGCCCCTCCACTTT.